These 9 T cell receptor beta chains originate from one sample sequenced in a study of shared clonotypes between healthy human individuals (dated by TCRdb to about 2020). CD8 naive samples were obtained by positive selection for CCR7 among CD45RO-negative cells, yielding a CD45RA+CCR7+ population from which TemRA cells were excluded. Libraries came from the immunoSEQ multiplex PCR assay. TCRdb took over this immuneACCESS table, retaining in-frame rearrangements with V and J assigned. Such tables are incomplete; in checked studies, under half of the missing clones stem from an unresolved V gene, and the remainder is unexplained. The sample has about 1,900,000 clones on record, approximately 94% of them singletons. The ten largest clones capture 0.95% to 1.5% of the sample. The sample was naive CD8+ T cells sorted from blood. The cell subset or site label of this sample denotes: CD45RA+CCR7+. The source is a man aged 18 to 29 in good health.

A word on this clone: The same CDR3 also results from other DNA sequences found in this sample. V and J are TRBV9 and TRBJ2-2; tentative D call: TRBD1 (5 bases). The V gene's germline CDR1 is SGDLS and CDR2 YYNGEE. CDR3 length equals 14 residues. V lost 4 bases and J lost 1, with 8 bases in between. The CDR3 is CASSQGVNTGELFF. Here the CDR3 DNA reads TGTGCCAGCAGCCAAGGGGTGAACACCGGGGAGCTGTTTTTT.

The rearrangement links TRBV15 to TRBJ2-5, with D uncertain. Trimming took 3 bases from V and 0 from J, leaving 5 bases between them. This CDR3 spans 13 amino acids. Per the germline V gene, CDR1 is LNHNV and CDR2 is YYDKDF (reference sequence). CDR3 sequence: CATSRENQETQYF. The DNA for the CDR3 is TGTGCCACCAGCAGGGAAAACCAAGAGACCCAGTACTTC.

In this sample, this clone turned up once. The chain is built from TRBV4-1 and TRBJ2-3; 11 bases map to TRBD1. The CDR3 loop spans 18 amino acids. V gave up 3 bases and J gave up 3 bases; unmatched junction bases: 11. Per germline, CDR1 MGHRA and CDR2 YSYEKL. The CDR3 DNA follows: TGCGCCAGCAGCCAGGCACCGGGACAGGGGGTAAGGACAGATACGCAGTATTTT. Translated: CASSQAPGQGVRTDTQYF.

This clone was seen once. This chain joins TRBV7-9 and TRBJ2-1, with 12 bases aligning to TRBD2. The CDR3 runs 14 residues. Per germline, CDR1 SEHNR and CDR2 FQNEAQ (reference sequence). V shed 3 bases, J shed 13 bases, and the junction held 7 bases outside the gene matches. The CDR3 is CASSLPWTSGTQFF. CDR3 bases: TGTGCCAGCAGCTTGCCCTGGACTAGCGGGACTCAGTTCTTC.

In DNA, the CDR3 is TGTGCCAGCAGCTTAGGGATGGGGCCCTATCCCCAGCATTTT. This translates into CASSLGMGPYPQHF. The chain joins TRBV7-9 to TRBJ1-5; tentatively, D is TRBD1 (5 bases). The CDR3 has 14 residues. Germline-derived CDR1 and CDR2 are SEHNR and FQNEAQ (reference sequence). The V and J ends lost 1 base and 10 bases respectively, with 14 bases between them.

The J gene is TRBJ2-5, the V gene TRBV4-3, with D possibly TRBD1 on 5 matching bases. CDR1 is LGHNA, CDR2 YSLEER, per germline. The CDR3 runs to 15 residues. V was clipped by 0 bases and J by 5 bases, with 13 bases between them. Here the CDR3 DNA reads TGCGCCAGCAGCCAAGATCGATCAGGGCCGGAGACCCAGTACTTC. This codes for CASSQDRSGPETQYF.

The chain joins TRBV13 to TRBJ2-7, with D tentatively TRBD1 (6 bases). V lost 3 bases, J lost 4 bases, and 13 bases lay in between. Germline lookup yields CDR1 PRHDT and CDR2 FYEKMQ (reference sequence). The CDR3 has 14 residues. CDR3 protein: CASSFTDRDYEQYF. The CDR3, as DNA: TGTGCCAGCAGCTTTACGGACAGAGATTACGAGCAGTACTTC.

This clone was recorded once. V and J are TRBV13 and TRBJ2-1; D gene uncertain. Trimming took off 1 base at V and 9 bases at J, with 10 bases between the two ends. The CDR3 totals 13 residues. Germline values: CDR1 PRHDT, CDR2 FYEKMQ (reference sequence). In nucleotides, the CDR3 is TGTGCCAGCAGCTTAGTGATGGGGATTGAGCAGTTCTTC. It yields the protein CASSLVMGIEQFF.

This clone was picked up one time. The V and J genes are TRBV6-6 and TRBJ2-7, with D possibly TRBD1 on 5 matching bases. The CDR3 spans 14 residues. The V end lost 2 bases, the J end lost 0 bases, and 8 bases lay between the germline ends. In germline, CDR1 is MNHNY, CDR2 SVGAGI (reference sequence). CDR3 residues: CASSYEDISYEQYF. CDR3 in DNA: TGTGCCAGCAGTTACGAGGACATCTCCTACGAGCAGTACTTC.